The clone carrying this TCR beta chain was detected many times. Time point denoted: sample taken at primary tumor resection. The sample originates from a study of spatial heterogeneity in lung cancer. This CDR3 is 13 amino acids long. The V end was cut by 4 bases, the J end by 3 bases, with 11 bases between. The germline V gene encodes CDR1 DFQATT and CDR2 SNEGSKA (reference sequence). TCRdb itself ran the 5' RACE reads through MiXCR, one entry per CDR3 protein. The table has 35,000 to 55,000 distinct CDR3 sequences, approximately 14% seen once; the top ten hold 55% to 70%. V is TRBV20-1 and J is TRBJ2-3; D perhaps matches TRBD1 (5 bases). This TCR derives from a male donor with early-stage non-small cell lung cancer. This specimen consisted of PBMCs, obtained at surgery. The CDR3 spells CSANDRKTDTQYF. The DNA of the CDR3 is TGCAGTGCTAATGACAGAAAAACAGATACGCAGTATTTT.